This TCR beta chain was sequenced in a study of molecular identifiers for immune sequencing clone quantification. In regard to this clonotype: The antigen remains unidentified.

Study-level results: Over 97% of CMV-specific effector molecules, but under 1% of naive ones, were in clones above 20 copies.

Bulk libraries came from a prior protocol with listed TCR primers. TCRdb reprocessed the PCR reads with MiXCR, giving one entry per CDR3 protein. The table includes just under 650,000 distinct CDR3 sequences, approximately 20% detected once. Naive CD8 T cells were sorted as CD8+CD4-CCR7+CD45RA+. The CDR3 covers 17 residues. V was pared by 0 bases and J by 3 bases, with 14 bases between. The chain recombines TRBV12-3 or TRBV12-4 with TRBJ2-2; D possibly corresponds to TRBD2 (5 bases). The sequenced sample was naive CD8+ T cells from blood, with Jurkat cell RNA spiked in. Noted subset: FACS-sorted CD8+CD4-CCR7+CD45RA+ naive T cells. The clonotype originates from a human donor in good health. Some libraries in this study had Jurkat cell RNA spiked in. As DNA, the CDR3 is TGTGCCAGCAGTTTAGCAAGCCCTGGGAGTTACACCGGGGAGCTGTTTTTT. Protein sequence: CASSLASPGSYTGELFF.